Given below is one T cell receptor beta chain in context. The antigen is unknown. These data belong to a study of cytomegalovirus exposure and HLA in healthy donors. The CDR3 covers 14 residues. Deletions cut 2 bases from V and 3 bases from J, with 13 bases between. The V gene's germline CDR1 is SQVTM and CDR2 ANQGSEA. This PCR relied on a set of 60 Vbeta primers and 13 Jbeta primers. In the original processing: Unique TCR beta chains totaled some 80 million in a later count, with approximately 11 million of them shared. Generated by immunoSEQ multiplex PCR, the TCRdb table keeps only in-frame clones and is missing some. Clone size and the V and J calls come from that table; the DNA yielded D and trimming. The repertoire holds around 200,000 clones, with about 80% as singletons. General observations from the study: For TCR beta chains, V- and J-gene trimming was later linked to a missense DCLRE1C variant. For presence/absence analyses, sequencing depth was assumed to be roughly uniform across donors.

As for the donors, each was a healthy bone marrow donor. Specimen: PBMCs. This clonotype originated in a woman in her forties or fifties in good health and CMV-seronegative. The V call is TRBV29-1, the J call TRBJ1-1; a possible D gene is TRBD1 (6 bases). The CDR3 protein is CSVENQGRDTEAFF. Written as DNA, the CDR3 is TGCAGCGTTGAAAACCAGGGGAGGGACACTGAAGCTTTCTTT.